Included here is one T cell receptor beta chain sequence, with context. The data originate from a study of T cell responses to AZD1222 COVID-19 vaccine. Combined were second doses at about 4 or about 12 weeks. V was clipped by 0 bases and J by 2 bases; unmatched bases: 4. CDR3 length: 15 residues. Germline CDR1 is SGHRS and CDR2 is YFSETQ. This table comes from immunoSEQ multiplex PCR, and its TCRdb copy is limited to in-frame clones, with some not included. The sample carries about 150,000 clones, 92% recorded once. This chain uses TRBV5-1 with TRBJ2-7; 8 bases align to TRBD2. The sample here was peripheral blood, taken 28 days after the second AZD1222 dose. The receptor's source is an adult who received the AZD1222 COVID-19 vaccine. The CDR3 coding sequence is TGCGCCAGCAGCTTGGCGACTAGCGCCACCTACGAGCAGTACTTC. Translating gives CASSLATSATYEQYF.